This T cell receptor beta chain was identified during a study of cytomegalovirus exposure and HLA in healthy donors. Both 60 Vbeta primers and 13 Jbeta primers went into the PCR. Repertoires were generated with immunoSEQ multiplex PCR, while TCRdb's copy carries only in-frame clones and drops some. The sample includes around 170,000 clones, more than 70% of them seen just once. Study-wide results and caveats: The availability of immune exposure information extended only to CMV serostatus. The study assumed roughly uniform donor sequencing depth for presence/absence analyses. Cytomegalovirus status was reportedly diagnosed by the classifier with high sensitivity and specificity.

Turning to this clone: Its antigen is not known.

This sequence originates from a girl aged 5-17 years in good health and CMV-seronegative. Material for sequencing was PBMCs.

In nucleotides, the CDR3 is TGTGCCAGCAGCCCTCGGATAGCGGGGGGGCCGTCGGAGACAGATACGCAGTATTTT. This codes for CASSPRIAGGPSETDTQYF. V is TRBV7-9 and J is TRBJ2-3; 11 positions agree with TRBD2. This CDR3 has 19 amino acids. The V and J ends lost 5 bases and 3 bases, in that order; junction bases with no gene match: 16. The V gene's germline CDR1 is SEHNR and CDR2 FQNEAQ (reference sequence).